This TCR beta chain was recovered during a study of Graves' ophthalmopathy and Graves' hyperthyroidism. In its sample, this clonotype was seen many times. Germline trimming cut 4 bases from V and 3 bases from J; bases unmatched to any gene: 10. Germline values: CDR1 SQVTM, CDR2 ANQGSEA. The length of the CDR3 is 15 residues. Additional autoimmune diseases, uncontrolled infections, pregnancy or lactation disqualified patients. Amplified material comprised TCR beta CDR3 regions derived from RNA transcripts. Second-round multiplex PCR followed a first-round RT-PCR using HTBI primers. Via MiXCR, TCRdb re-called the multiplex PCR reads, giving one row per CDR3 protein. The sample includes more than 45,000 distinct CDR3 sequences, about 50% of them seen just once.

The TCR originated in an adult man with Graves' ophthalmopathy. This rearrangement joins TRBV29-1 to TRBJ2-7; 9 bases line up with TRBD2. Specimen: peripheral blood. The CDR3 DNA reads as TGCAGCGTTGGGATGGCGGGAGGGGGTAGCTACGAGCAGTACTTC. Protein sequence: CSVGMAGGGSYEQYF.